This TCR beta chain was recovered during a study of blood T cell repertoires in COVID-19. Clones were read by immunoSEQ multiplex PCR, and TCRdb kept only the in-frame ones, dropping some. The table shows some 240,000 clones, with 88% occurring only once. Trimming at V came to 5 bases and at J to 5 bases, leaving 6 bases not matched to a gene. Per germline, CDR1 SGHTA and CDR2 FQGNSA. CDR3 length: 14 residues. Sequenced sample: peripheral blood. The chain links TRBV7-2 to TRBJ2-7; 10 bases line up with TRBD1. The origin of this receptor is a woman in her 70s with COVID-19, enrolled during active disease. The CDR3, as DNA: TGTGCCAGCAGCCAGCGACAGGGGGCTCACGAGCAGTACTTC. As protein: CASSQRQGAHEQYF.